This T cell receptor (delta chain) was captured by sequencing in a study of gamma-delta T cells after stem cell transplantation (dated by TCRdb to the mid-2010s). Libraries were made using RT-PCR. Sequencing took place on an Illumina MiSeq. TCRdb called clones anew from the public reads via CATT; matching DNA rows were later pooled. The table for this sample lists 2,500 to 3,000 delta-chain clones; roughly 9% of them were counted only once. The top ten constitute roughly 8.3% of the sample. This clone has more than one count but fewer than ten. There is no known antigen for this receptor. No much larger clonotype is one base removed from it; base qualities were not supplied. V has 2 bases trimmed and J has 6 bases trimmed; junction bases matching no gene number 5. Inclusive of the bounding cysteine and phenylalanine, the CDR3 is 16 residues long. The kept DNA is CDR3 alone, 48 bases in frame from the first base. Taken from the germline V gene, the CDR1 and CDR2 loops are GEAIGNYY and EKD.

The TCR was taken from a human donor. It is not recorded whose cells these are; they may come from a transplant donor. The sequenced material came from gamma-delta T cells. This chain is built from TRDV2 and TRDJ2; TRDD3 fits 13 bases in the junction. The CDR3 reads CACDRLGDTMAAQLFF. The nucleotides read TGTGCCTGTGACAGACTGGGGGATACGATGGCAGCACAACTCTTCTTT.